This record covers a single T cell receptor beta chain. The antigen remains undetermined. The sample carries other DNA sequences with the same CDR3. These data come from a study of shared clonotypes between healthy human individuals. V dropped 1 base and J dropped 0 bases, with 7 bases sitting between them. The CDR3 contains 14 residues. The germline V gene encodes CDR1 SGHAT and CDR2 FQNNGV. Overall study findings and caveats: When naive CD4 clonotypes were compared across a handful of donors, 4% to 6.5% were shared. Researchers sampled only blood; tissue repertoires likely differ. Genetic and exposure-history diversity was limited by the few donors. Naive subsets typically showed greater estimated richness than memory subsets.

Some clones are missing from TCRdb's copy, which holds only in-frame ones; the method was immunoSEQ multiplex PCR. The sample has 1.5 million to 2.5 million clones; around 96% are singletons. Naive CD8 cells comprised CD45RO-negative, CCR7-positively selected cells, excluding terminally differentiated effector memory CD45RA+ cells. The genes are TRBV11-2 and TRBJ2-7; no clear D gene. This TCR came from a man between 18 and 29 years old in good health. Source material: naive CD8+ T cells sorted from blood. In nucleotides, the CDR3 is TGTGCCAGCAGCTTAGGAATGGGCTCCTACGAGCAGTACTTC. This codes for CASSLGMGSYEQYF.